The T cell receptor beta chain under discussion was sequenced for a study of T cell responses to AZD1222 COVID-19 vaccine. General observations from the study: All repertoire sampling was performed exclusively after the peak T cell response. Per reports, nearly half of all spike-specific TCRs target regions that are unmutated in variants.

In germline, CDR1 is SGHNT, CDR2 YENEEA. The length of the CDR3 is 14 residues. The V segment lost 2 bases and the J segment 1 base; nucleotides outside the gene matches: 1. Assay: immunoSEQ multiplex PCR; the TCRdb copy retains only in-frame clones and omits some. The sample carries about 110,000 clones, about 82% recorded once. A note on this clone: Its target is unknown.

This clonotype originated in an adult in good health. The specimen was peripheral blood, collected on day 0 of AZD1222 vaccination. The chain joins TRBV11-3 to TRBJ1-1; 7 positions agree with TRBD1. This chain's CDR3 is CASSLQGGNTEAFF. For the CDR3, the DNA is TGTGCCAGCAGCTTACAGGGGGGGAACACTGAAGCTTTCTTT.